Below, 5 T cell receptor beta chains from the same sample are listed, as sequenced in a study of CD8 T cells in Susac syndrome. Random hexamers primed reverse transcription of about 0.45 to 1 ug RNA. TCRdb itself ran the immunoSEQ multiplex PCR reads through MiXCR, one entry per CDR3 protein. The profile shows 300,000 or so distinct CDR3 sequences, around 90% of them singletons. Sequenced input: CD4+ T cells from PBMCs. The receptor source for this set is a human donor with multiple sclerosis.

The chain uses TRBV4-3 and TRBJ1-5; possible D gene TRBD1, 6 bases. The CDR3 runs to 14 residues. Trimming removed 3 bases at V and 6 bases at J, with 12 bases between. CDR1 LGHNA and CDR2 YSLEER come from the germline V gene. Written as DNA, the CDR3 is TGCGCCAGCAGCCAGGCCAGGGGCTTTCAGCCCCAGCATTTT. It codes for CASSQARGFQPQHF.

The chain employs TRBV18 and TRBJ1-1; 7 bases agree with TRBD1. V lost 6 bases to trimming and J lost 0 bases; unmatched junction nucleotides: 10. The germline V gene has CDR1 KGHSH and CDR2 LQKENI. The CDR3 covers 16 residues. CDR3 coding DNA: TGTGCCAGCTCTCCGTTGAGACAGGGTATGAACACTGAAGCTTTCTTT. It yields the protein CASSPLRQGMNTEAFF.

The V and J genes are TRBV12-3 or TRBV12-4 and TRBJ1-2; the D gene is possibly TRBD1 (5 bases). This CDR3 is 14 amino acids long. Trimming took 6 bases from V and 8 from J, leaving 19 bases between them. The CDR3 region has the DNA TGTGCCAGCAGCCGAGACAGACGGCTAGCGGGCTACACCTTC. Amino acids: CASSRDRRLAGYTF.

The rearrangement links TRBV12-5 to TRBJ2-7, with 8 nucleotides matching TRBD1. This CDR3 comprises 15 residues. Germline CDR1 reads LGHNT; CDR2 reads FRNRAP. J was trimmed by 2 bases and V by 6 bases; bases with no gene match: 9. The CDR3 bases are TGTGCTAGTGGCCGTCCCGGGACAGGAGCCTACGAGCAGTACTTC. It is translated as CASGRPGTGAYEQYF.

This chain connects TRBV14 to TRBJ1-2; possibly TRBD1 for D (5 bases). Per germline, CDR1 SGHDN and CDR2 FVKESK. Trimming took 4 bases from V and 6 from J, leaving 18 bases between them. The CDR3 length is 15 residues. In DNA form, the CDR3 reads TGTGCCAGCAGCCTTGTAGGACGGCCGGGGGATGGCTACACCTTC. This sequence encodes CASSLVGRPGDGYTF.